A single sample gave rise to the 10 T cell receptor beta chains below, sequenced in a study of T cell repertoires in cytomegalovirus infection. No antigen has been assigned to these receptors. TCRdb used MiXCR to reprocess the reads, holding one entry per CDR3 protein. The sample includes fewer than 900,000 distinct CDR3 sequences, approximately 32% of them seen just once. The material was cultured CD8+ T cells from PBMCs, obtained from culture after CMV antigen stimulation. The receptors derive from a human donor in good health (CMV status not recorded). Some clones in this sample may be carry-over from other donors' samples.

This clonotype was observed a handful of times. The chain uses TRBV6-2 or TRBV6-3 and TRBJ2-7, with TRBD1 identical over 11 bases. CDR1 is MNHEY, CDR2 SVGEGT, per germline. With V trimmed by 8 bases and J by 12 bases, 15 bases remained unmatched. The CDR3 contains 14 residues. The CDR3 here is CASGRTGGAVVLYV. The CDR3 region has the DNA TGTGCCAGCGGACGGACAGGGGGCGCGGTGGTTCTGTACGTC.

V is TRBV7-9 and J is TRBJ2-5, with a tentative D call TRBD1 (6 bases). V lost 5 bases to trimming and J lost 1 base, with 17 bases between them. Germline values: CDR1 SEHNR, CDR2 FQNEAQ (reference sequence). The CDR3 spans 16 residues. The CDR3 DNA reads TGTGCCAGCAGCCCAGCCACCGGACAGTTCCAAGAGACCCAGTACTTC. Translating it yields CASSPATGQFQETQYF.

This clonotype was seen many times. V usage is TRBV7-6 and J usage is TRBJ2-4; 7 positions agree with TRBD1. The CDR3 is made up of 14 amino acids. Trimming removed 4 bases from V and 8 bases from J; junction bases left unmatched: 8. In germline, CDR1 is SGHVS, CDR2 FNYEAQ. CDR3 DNA: TGTGCCAGCAGCTCACTGACAGGGTTGGACATTCAGTACTTC. This encodes CASSSLTGLDIQYF.

This chain links TRBV7-9 with TRBJ2-3; 9 nucleotides agree with TRBD2. Germline V gene data show CDR1 as SEHNR and CDR2 as FQNEAQ (reference sequence). The ends lost 5 bases at V and 1 base at J; junction bases unmatched: 4. The CDR3 contains 15 residues. The CDR3 here is CASSRASGGTDTQYF. The CDR3 coding sequence is TGTGCCAGCAGCCGCGCTAGCGGGGGCACAGATACGCAGTATTTT.

This chain connects TRBV15 to TRBJ1-1; D not certain. There are 15 residues in the CDR3. The V and J ends lost 5 bases and 0 bases respectively, with 13 bases between them. CDR1 is LNHNV, CDR2 YYDKDF, per germline (reference sequence). The CDR3 coding sequence is TGTGCCACCAGCTCTTGGACGGGGATGAACACTGAAGCTTTCTTT. Translation: CATSSWTGMNTEAFF. The full variable domain, completed using reference TRBV15 and TRBJ1-1, is DAMVIQNPRYQVTQFGKPVTLSCSQTLNHNVMYWYQQKSSQAPKLLFHYYDKDFNNEADTPDNFQSRRPNTSFCFLDIRSPGLGDTAMYLCATSSWTGMNTEAFFGQGTRLTVV.

The CDR3 reads CASSSGWYPEAFF. Here the CDR3 DNA reads TGTGCCAGCAGTTCTGGGTGGTACCCTGAAGCTTTCTTT. The V and J genes are TRBV6-5 and TRBJ1-1; no reliable D call. CDR3 length equals 13 residues. V was trimmed by 4 bases and J by 6 bases, leaving 12 bases between them. Germline CDR1 and CDR2: MNHEY and SVGAGI.

This chain connects TRBV27 to TRBJ2-1; 7 bases align to TRBD1. CDR3 length: 17 amino acids. The J segment lost 0 bases and the V segment lost 6 bases, leaving 11 bases of the junction unmatched. Per the germline V gene, CDR1 is MNHEY and CDR2 is SMNVEV (reference sequence). The DNA for the CDR3 is TGTGCCAGCAGAAAGATCCCTGCAGGGGGCTCCTACAATGAGCAGTTCTTC. It codes for CASRKIPAGGSYNEQFF.

This clonotype was observed at least ten times. The V and J genes are TRBV7-6 and TRBJ2-1; tentative D call: TRBD2 (6 bases). CDR3 size: 16 residues. Trimming took off 5 bases at V and 0 bases at J, with 14 bases between the two ends. The germline gives CDR1 SGHVS, CDR2 FNYEAQ. In nucleotides, the CDR3 is TGTGCCAGCAGCCCCACCACCGGGAGCTCCTACAATGAGCAGTTCTTC. This gives the protein CASSPTTGSSYNEQFF.

This clonotype was observed a single time. The chain has TRBV28 and TRBJ1-1; 10 bases agree with TRBD1. The CDR3 has 15 amino acids. Looked up from germline, CDR1 is MDHEN and CDR2 is SYDVKM. Germline trimming cut 7 bases from V and 5 bases from J; bases unmatched to any gene: 10. This CDR3 reads CASNRRTGGTTEAFF. For the CDR3, the DNA is TGTGCCAGCAACCGGCGGACAGGGGGAACAACTGAAGCTTTCTTT.

The CDR3 nucleotides read TGTGCCAGCACCGATTTTGCGGGGCAAGACCCGGGGGCCCAGTACTTC. This gives the protein CASTDFAGQDPGAQYF. The V call is TRBV11-1, the J call TRBJ2-5; a possible D gene is TRBD2 (6 bases). This CDR3 is 16 amino acids long. CDR1 and CDR2 from the germline V gene are SGHAT and FQDESV (reference sequence). Trimming stripped 7 bases from V and 9 bases from J, with 27 bases between.